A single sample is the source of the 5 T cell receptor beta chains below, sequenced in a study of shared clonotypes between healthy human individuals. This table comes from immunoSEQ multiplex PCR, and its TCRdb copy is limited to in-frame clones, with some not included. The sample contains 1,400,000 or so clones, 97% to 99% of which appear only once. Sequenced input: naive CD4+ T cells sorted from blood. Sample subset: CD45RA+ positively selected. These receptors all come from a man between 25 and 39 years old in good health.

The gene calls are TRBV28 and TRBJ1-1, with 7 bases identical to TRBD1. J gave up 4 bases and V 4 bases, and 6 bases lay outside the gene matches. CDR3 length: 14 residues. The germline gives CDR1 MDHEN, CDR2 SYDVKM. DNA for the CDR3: TGTGCCAGCAGTTCAGGGGGATCGAGCACTGAAGCTTTCTTT. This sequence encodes CASSSGGSSTEAFF.

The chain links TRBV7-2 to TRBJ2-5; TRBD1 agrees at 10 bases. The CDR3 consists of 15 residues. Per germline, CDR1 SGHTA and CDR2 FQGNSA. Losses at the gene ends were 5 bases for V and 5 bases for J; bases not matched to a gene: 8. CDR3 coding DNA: TGTGCCAGCAGCGTCGACAGGGGGCGCACCGAGACCCAGTACTTC. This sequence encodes CASSVDRGRTETQYF.

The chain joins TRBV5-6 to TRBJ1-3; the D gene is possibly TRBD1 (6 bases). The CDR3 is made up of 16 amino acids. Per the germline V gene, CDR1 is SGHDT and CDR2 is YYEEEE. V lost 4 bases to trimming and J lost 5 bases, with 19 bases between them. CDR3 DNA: TGTGCCAGCAGCCAGACTAAGGACAGTCCCAGAAACACCATATATTTT. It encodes CASSQTKDSPRNTIYF.

This CDR3 is CASSDPGLAGNNEQFF. The CDR3 DNA is TGCGCCAGCAGTGATCCGGGACTAGCGGGAAACAATGAGCAGTTCTTC. The J gene is TRBJ2-1, the V gene TRBV10-2, with 13 bases aligning to TRBD2. Germline-derived CDR1 and CDR2 are WSHSY and SAAADI. The CDR3 is 16 residues long. The V gene end was trimmed by 3 bases and the J gene end by 5 bases; junction bases not matched to a gene: 4.

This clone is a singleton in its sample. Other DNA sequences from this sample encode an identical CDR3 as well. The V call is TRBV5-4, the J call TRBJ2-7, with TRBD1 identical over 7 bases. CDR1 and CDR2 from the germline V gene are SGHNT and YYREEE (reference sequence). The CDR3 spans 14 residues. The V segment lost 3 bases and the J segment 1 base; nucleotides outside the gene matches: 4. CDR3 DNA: TGTGCCAGCAGCTCTCCGGGACAGTCCTACGAGCAGTACTTC. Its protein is CASSSPGQSYEQYF.